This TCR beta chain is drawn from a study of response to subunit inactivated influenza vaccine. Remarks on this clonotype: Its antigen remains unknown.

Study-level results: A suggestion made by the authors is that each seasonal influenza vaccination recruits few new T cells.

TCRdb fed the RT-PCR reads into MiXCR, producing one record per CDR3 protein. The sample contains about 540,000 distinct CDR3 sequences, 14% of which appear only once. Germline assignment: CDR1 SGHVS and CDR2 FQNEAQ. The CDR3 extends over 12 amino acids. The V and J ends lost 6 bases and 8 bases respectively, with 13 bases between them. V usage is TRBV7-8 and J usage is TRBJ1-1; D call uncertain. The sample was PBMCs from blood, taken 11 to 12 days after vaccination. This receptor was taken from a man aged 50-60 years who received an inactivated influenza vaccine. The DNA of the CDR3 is TGTGCCAGCAGGCCCCCAGCGGGAGAAGCTTTCTTT. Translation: CASRPPAGEAFF.